One sample yielded the 10 T cell receptor beta chains listed below, sequenced in a study of blood T cells in healthy people across ages. For the second PCR, which ran for roughly 6 to 12 cycles, a sample-barcoded 5' primer and a J-beta primer mix were used. Using its own MiXCR run on the 5' RACE reads, TCRdb lists one record per CDR3 protein. The sample records around 990,000 distinct CDR3 sequences, approximately 38% being singletons. The sample taken for sequencing was blood. Receptors were obtained from a man between 18 and 29 years old in good health.

The chain uses TRBV4-2 and TRBJ2-2; D gene ambiguous. This CDR3 has 14 residues. Trimming took off 1 base at V and 7 bases at J, with 10 bases between the two ends. Per germline, CDR1 LGHNA and CDR2 YNFKEQ. The CDR3 coding sequence is TGTGCCAGCAGCCAAGCAGTCTACGTCGGGGAGCTGTTTTTT. It encodes CASSQAVYVGELFF.

The chain uses TRBV15 and TRBJ1-5; unclear D gene. The CDR3 sequence is 12 residues long. The ends were cut back, 5 bases at V and 7 bases at J, with 9 bases in the middle. Germline V lookup: CDR1 LNHNV, CDR2 YYDKDF (reference sequence). The CDR3 region has the DNA TGTGCCACCAGCCCGAAGAAACAGCCCCAGCATTTT. The encoded protein is CATSPKKQPQHF.

This clonotype has more than one count but fewer than ten. The genes are TRBV6-2 or TRBV6-3 and TRBJ2-1, with 10 nucleotides matching TRBD2. This CDR3 contains 16 residues. The trim removed 5 bases at V and 2 bases at J, leaving 6 bases unmatched. Germline loops: CDR1 MNHEY, CDR2 SVGEGT. CDR3 region: CASSPLAGVTYNEQFF. The CDR3 DNA is TGTGCCAGCAGTCCCCTAGCGGGGGTCACCTACAATGAGCAGTTCTTC.

The J gene is TRBJ1-1, the V gene TRBV7-2; no firm D call. This CDR3 has 15 amino acids. Germline lookup yields CDR1 SGHTA and CDR2 FQGNSA. Trimming pared 1 base from V and 0 bases from J, leaving 9 bases between. CDR3 loop: CASSLVPLMNTEAFF. CDR3 in DNA: TGTGCCAGCAGCTTAGTTCCGCTCATGAACACTGAAGCTTTCTTT.

About this clonotype itself: A read error is possible here, since a much larger clone lies one base away. The CDR3 loop reads CASTQGLSYEQYF. CDR3 nucleotides: TGTGCCAGCACCCAGGGACTGTCCTACGAGCAGTACTTC. The rearrangement uses TRBV12-3 or TRBV12-4 and TRBJ2-4; possible D gene TRBD2, 6 bases. With the DNA end fitting TRBJ2-7 better, the J assignment may be wrong. The CDR3 runs 13 residues.

This sequence joins TRBV15 and TRBJ2-3; D could derive from TRBD1 or TRBD2 (6 bases each). Germline-derived CDR1 and CDR2 are LNHNV and YYDKDF (reference sequence). The CDR3 has 16 residues. The V gene lost 0 bases and the J gene lost 4 bases, with 14 bases spanning the gap. The CDR3 sequence is CATSRDPGQRADTQYF. In DNA, the CDR3 is TGTGCCACCAGCAGAGATCCCGGACAGCGGGCAGATACGCAGTATTTT.

The chain couples TRBV6-2 or TRBV6-3 to TRBJ1-6; 9 bases are a match to TRBD1. This CDR3 has 17 residues. The V gene end was trimmed by 2 bases and the J gene end by 8 bases; junction bases not matched to a gene: 10. Germline-derived CDR1 and CDR2 are MNHEY and SVGEGT. CDR3 in DNA: TGTGCCAGCAGTTACGGGGACAGGGTCTCCAAGTATTCACCCCTCCACTTT. This translates into CASSYGDRVSKYSPLHF.

The chain is built from TRBV20-1 and TRBJ2-7, with 9 nucleotides matching TRBD1. V lost 6 bases, J lost 4 bases, and 7 bases stayed unmatched. Germline lookup yields CDR1 DFQATT and CDR2 SNEGSKA (reference sequence). The CDR3 contains 13 residues. The CDR3 nucleotides are TGCAGTGCCCCAGGACAGGGGAAATACGAGCAGTACTTC. Its protein product is CSAPGQGKYEQYF.

V and J are TRBV5-1 and TRBJ2-7, with D unresolved. This CDR3 contains 15 residues. Deletions cut 4 bases from V and 3 bases from J, with 17 bases between. Germline values: CDR1 SGHRS, CDR2 YFSETQ. The CDR3 sequence is CASSGGPGKSYEQYF. The CDR3, as DNA: TGCGCCAGCAGCGGCGGACCAGGAAAGAGCTACGAGCAGTACTTC.

The rearrangement uses TRBV6-5 and TRBJ2-7; D gene ambiguous. Looked up from germline, CDR1 is MNHEY and CDR2 is SVGAGI. V was cut by 5 bases and J by 0 bases, with 14 bases left in between. There are 15 residues in the CDR3. The DNA for the CDR3 is TGTGCCAGCAGTCCTCTAGACCCTGGCTCCTACGAGCAGTACTTC. Translation: CASSPLDPGSYEQYF.